Shown below are 20 T cell receptor beta chains from a single sample sequenced in a study of CD8 T cells in Susac syndrome. The RNA, about 0.45 to 1 ug, was put through reverse transcription using random hexamers. TCRdb called the immunoSEQ multiplex PCR reads again in MiXCR, with one record for every CDR3 protein. The data hold 95,000 to 150,000 distinct CDR3 sequences, with more than 85% observed a single time. Sequencing used CD8+ T cells from PBMCs. The receptors were sampled from a human donor with multiple sclerosis.

V and J are TRBV9 and TRBJ2-4, with D possibly being TRBD2 (7 bases). With 4 bases removed from V and 1 base from J, the gap between germline ends came to 21 bases. This CDR3 region has 18 residues. Germline V gene lookup returns CDR1 SGDLS and CDR2 YYNGEE. The CDR3 region is CASSTPLGGRSAKNIQYF. For the CDR3, the DNA is TGTGCCAGCAGCACACCGTTGGGGGGGCGGTCGGCCAAAAACATTCAGTACTTC.

This chain links TRBV2 with TRBJ1-2; unclear D gene. The V gene's germline CDR1 is SNHLY and CDR2 FYNNEI. V dropped 8 bases and J dropped 10 bases, with 14 bases sitting between them. The CDR3 covers 11 residues. The CDR3 region is CASGPPYDYTF. For the CDR3, the DNA is TGTGCCAGCGGCCCTCCTTACGACTACACCTTC.

The genes are TRBV19 and TRBJ1-1, with D hard to call. The CDR3 sequence is 14 residues long. Trimming left V 3 bases short and J 5 bases short, with 13 bases between. Per the germline V gene, CDR1 is LNHDA and CDR2 is SQIVND (reference sequence). This CDR3 reads CASSMRYQQTEAFF. The CDR3 bases are TGTGCCAGTAGTATGCGTTACCAACAGACTGAAGCTTTCTTT.

V usage is TRBV9 and J usage is TRBJ1-5; 7 bases agree with TRBD1. This CDR3 comprises 12 residues. The germline V gene encodes CDR1 SGDLS and CDR2 YYNGEE. With V trimmed by 8 bases and J by 2 bases, 1 base remained unmatched. The CDR3 is CASGQGNQPQHF. In DNA form, the CDR3 reads TGTGCCAGTGGACAGGGCAATCAGCCCCAGCATTTT.

The rearrangement links TRBV19 to TRBJ1-5; 7 bases are a match to TRBD1. The CDR3 covers 17 residues. Looked up from germline, CDR1 is LNHDA and CDR2 is SQIVND (reference sequence). With V trimmed by 4 bases and J by 5 bases, 14 bases remained unmatched. The CDR3 is CASSTPFRGWWDQPQHF. CDR3 nucleotides: TGTGCCAGTAGTACCCCCTTCAGGGGGTGGTGGGATCAGCCCCAGCATTTT.

The chain links TRBV12-5 to TRBJ1-4; the D is unclear. From germline, CDR1 is LGHNT and CDR2 FRNRAP. The CDR3 totals 15 residues. The germline V and J ends were trimmed by 0 bases and 0 bases, with 5 bases remaining between them. The CDR3 bases are TGTGCTAGTGGTTTGGTCGGGACAACTAATGAAAAACTGTTTTTT. Protein: CASGLVGTTNEKLFF.

This chain uses TRBV4-2 with TRBJ1-1, with unresolved D. CDR1 LGHNA and CDR2 YNFKEQ come from the germline V gene. The CDR3 contains 14 residues. Trimming left V 0 bases short and J 1 base short, with 6 bases between. CDR3 sequence: CASSQDWGNTEAFF. The DNA of the CDR3 is TGTGCCAGCAGCCAAGATTGGGGGAACACTGAAGCTTTCTTT.

CDR3 in DNA: TGCGCCAGCAGCCCTGGCGAGGCGACGGGGTCCGGGGAGCTGTTTTTT. This sequence encodes CASSPGEATGSGELFF. V usage is TRBV5-1 and J usage is TRBJ2-2; a weak D match, TRBD2 (5 bases). Trimming stripped 4 bases from V and 6 bases from J, with 19 bases between. Germline CDR1 SGHRS, CDR2 YFSETQ. CDR3 length: 16 amino acids.

V and J are TRBV12-3 or TRBV12-4 and TRBJ2-7; tentatively, D is TRBD2 (6 bases). V was shortened by 3 bases and J by 4 bases, with 13 bases between the two germline ends. The CDR3 runs to 14 residues. The CDR3 region has the DNA TGTGCCAGCAGTTTTGGGGGGAATCGGTACGAGCAGTACTTC. It codes for CASSFGGNRYEQYF.

The chain couples TRBV7-9 to TRBJ2-3; TRBD2 matches at 8 bases. The CDR3 covers 16 residues. CDR1 is SEHNR and CDR2 is FQNEAQ in the germline V gene (reference sequence). Losses at the gene ends were 3 bases for V and 2 bases for J; bases not matched to a gene: 7. CDR3 coding DNA: TGTGCCAGCAGCTTGTCGGAAGCGGGAGTCACAGATACGCAGTATTTT. Its translation: CASSLSEAGVTDTQYF.

The J gene is TRBJ2-3, the V gene TRBV6-6, with 10 bases identical to TRBD2. Germline CDR1 and CDR2: MNHNY and SVGAGI (reference sequence). CDR3 length equals 16 residues. V lost 6 bases to trimming and J lost 4 bases; unmatched junction nucleotides: 10. This CDR3 is CASSLQRGGPPDTQYF. The CDR3 DNA reads TGTGCCAGCAGCCTTCAGCGGGGGGGCCCCCCAGATACGCAGTATTTT.

The sample holds a few counts of this clonotype. The rearrangement uses TRBV5-4 and TRBJ2-7, with a weak D call TRBD2 (5 bases). Looked up from germline, CDR1 is SGHNT and CDR2 is YYREEE (reference sequence). Trimming pared 4 bases from V and 0 bases from J, leaving 11 bases between. This CDR3 comprises 14 residues. CDR3: CASSPEGLSYEQYF. The CDR3 DNA follows: TGTGCCAGCAGCCCCGAGGGCCTCTCCTACGAGCAGTACTTC.

The chain links TRBV20-1 to TRBJ1-2; tentatively, D is TRBD1 (5 bases). V was clipped by 6 bases and J by 3 bases, with 8 bases between them. The V gene's germline CDR1 is DFQATT and CDR2 SNEGSKA (reference sequence). The CDR3 consists of 11 residues. CDR3 DNA sequence: TGCAGTGCAGGGGAAGACTATGGCTACACCTTC. It codes for CSAGEDYGYTF.

The rearrangement uses TRBV5-6 and TRBJ1-2; TRBD1 agrees at 7 bases. Germline CDR1 and CDR2: SGHDT and YYEEEE. The CDR3 runs to 17 residues. After removal of 2 bases from V and 6 bases from J, the junction contained 16 bases not matched to a gene. The CDR3 bases are TGTGCCAGCAGCTTAGGACTTATTCGACAGGGAAGCCATGGCTACACCTTC. Translation: CASSLGLIRQGSHGYTF.

V is TRBV5-4 and J is TRBJ2-3; 8 bases match TRBD1. The junction had 0 bases not matched to a gene; V was cut back by 0 bases and J by 0 bases. The V gene's germline CDR1 is SGHNT and CDR2 YYREEE (reference sequence). The CDR3 length is 15 residues. The CDR3: CASSLDRGSTDTQYF. The CDR3 region has the DNA TGTGCCAGCAGCTTGGACAGGGGGAGCACAGATACGCAGTATTTT.

V usage is TRBV5-1 and J usage is TRBJ2-5; possibly TRBD1 for D (6 bases). The germline CDR1 and CDR2 sequences are SGHRS and YFSETQ. The V gene lost 0 bases and the J gene lost 1 base, with 13 bases spanning the gap. The CDR3 extends over 16 amino acids. The CDR3 DNA reads TGCGCCAGCAGCTTGGTACAGGGTGGGAGCCAAGAGACCCAGTACTTC. It codes for CASSLVQGGSQETQYF.

This chain links TRBV5-4 with TRBJ2-7; D gene uncertain. V was cut by 7 bases and J by 2 bases, with 22 bases left in between. This CDR3 is built from 16 residues. The germline gives CDR1 SGHNT, CDR2 YYREEE (reference sequence). DNA for the CDR3: TGTGCCAGCCACAACATCGGCGGATCGTTACCCTACGAGCAGTACTTC. This translates into CASHNIGGSLPYEQYF.

J is TRBJ1-1 and V is TRBV7-6; perhaps TRBD1 as D (6 bases). V lost 5 bases and J lost 4, with 14 bases in between. Germline CDR1 is SGHVS and CDR2 is FNYEAQ. The CDR3 is 14 amino acids. CDR3 bases: TGTGCCAGCAGCCCGGAACAGGGCGGCACTGAAGCTTTCTTT. Translation: CASSPEQGGTEAFF. The full variable domain, in which reference TRBV7-6 and TRBJ1-1 provide the parts outside the CDR3, is GAGVSQSPRYKVTKRGQDVALRCDPISGHVSLYWYRQALGQGPEFLTYFNYEAQQDKSGLPNDRFSAERPEGSISTLTIQRTEQRDSAMYRCASSPEQGGTEAFFGQGTRLTVV.

The chain joins TRBV28 to TRBJ1-1, with a weak D call TRBD1 (6 bases). This CDR3 comprises 16 residues. The germline gives CDR1 MDHEN, CDR2 SYDVKM. The V and J ends lost 5 bases and 4 bases respectively, with 20 bases between them. The CDR3 DNA is TGTGCCAGCAGTCGTAACAGGGCCCCCATCGGCACTGAAGCTTTCTTT. Its protein is CASSRNRAPIGTEAFF.

This clonotype was counted a single time. The V call is TRBV7-8, the J call TRBJ2-7; D is possibly TRBD1 (5 bases). This CDR3 has 14 amino acids. V lost 5 bases and J lost 1, with 12 bases in between. Germline CDR1 reads SGHVS; CDR2 reads FQNEAQ. In nucleotides, the CDR3 is TGTGCCAGCAGCCCAGGACACACTTCCTACGAGCAGTACGTC. Translated: CASSPGHTSYEQYV.